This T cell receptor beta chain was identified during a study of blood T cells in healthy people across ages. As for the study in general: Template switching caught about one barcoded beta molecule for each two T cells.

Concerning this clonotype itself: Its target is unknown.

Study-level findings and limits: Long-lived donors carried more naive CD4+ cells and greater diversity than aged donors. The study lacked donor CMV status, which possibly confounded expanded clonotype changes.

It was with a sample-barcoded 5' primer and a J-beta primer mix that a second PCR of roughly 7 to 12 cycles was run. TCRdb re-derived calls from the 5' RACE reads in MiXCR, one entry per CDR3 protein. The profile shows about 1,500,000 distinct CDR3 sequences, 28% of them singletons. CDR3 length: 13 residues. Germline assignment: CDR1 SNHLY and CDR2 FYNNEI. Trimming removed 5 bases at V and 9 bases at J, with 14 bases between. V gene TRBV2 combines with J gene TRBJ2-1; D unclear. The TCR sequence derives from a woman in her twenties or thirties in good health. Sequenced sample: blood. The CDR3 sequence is CASSKEVTGEQFF. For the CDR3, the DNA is TGTGCCAGCAGTAAAGAAGTTACGGGTGAGCAGTTCTTC.